What follows are 13 T cell receptor beta chains derived from one specimen sequenced in a study of identical twins. TCRdb re-called the 5' RACE reads through MiXCR, storing one row per CDR3 protein. The sample shows approximately 140,000 distinct CDR3 sequences, roughly 3.2% of them seen only once. The sequenced sample consisted of memory T cells sorted from blood. Every receptor here comes from a man between 18 and 35 years old in good health.

The sample holds many counts of this clonotype. The J gene is TRBJ1-2, the V gene TRBV18, with unresolved D. The CDR3 loop spans 16 amino acids. Germline CDR1 and CDR2: KGHSH and LQKENI. The ends were cut back, 6 bases at V and 4 bases at J, with 21 bases in the middle. The CDR3 nucleotides are TGTGCCAGCTCCGGTGTCCGGCAGGCCCCCCCCTATGGCTACACCTTC. Protein: CASSGVRQAPPYGYTF.

This clonotype showed up many times. The CDR3 DNA reads TGTGCCAGCAGTAGAATAGCGGGAATATCCTACAATGAGCAGTTCTTC. It yields the protein CASSRIAGISYNEQFF. The V gene is TRBV12-3 or TRBV12-4, the J gene TRBJ2-1; 8 bases are shared with TRBD2. The V segment lost 5 bases and the J segment 1 base; nucleotides outside the gene matches: 7. This CDR3 comprises 16 residues.

In its sample, this clonotype was seen many times. The CDR3 bases are TGTGCCAGCAGCTTAATCGGTGCGGGAAACACCGGGGAGCTGTTTTTT. This encodes CASSLIGAGNTGELFF. V is TRBV7-6 and J is TRBJ2-2, with D possibly TRBD2 on 6 matching bases. Trimming cost V 2 bases and J 2 bases, with 12 bases left between them. Germline V gene lookup returns CDR1 SGHVS and CDR2 FNYEAQ. The CDR3 runs to 16 residues.

This clonotype was seen many times. A junction end diverges from the germline sequence, so it may reflect a read error. V usage is TRBV5-1 and J usage is TRBJ2-2; the D gene is possibly TRBD2 (5 bases). Germline lookup yields CDR1 SGHRS and CDR2 YFSETQ. This CDR3 is 13 amino acids long. The CDR3 DNA reads as TGTGCCAGCAGTTTAGAGGGAGCCGGGGAGCTGTTTTTT. Translated, it gives CASSLEGAGELFF.

This clonotype appeared many times. The chain combines TRBV20-1 with TRBJ1-3, with a weak D call TRBD1 (5 bases). Germline V gives CDR1 DFQATT, CDR2 SNEGSKA (reference sequence). Trimming took 1 base from V and 7 from J, leaving 14 bases between them. CDR3 size: 14 residues. CDR3 DNA sequence: TGCAGTGCTAGAGCCCTGCGGGGGGAGAACACCATATATTTT. It encodes CSARALRGENTIYF.

This clonotype has only a few counts. V usage is TRBV7-2 and J usage is TRBJ2-3; D not certain. CDR3 length: 15 residues. Germline CDR1 and CDR2: SGHTA and FQGNSA. Trimming took off 5 bases at V and 2 bases at J, with 14 bases between the two ends. CDR3 sequence reads: CASSPVKRFTDTQYF. The CDR3 DNA reads as TGTGCCAGCAGCCCGGTCAAGCGTTTCACAGATACGCAGTATTTT.

This clonotype appeared many times. V and J are TRBV12-3 or TRBV12-4 and TRBJ2-2, with 14 bases matching TRBD2. J lost 7 bases, V lost 10 bases, and 11 bases had no gene match. This CDR3 is built from 16 residues. The DNA of the CDR3 is TGTGCCACCGAAGGACTAGCGGGAGGAATTGGCGGGGAGCTGTTTTTT. Residues: CATEGLAGGIGGELFF.

In this sample, this clonotype turned up a few times. The chain joins TRBV2 to TRBJ2-2; D not resolved. From germline, CDR1 is SNHLY and CDR2 FYNNEI. The ends were cut back, 3 bases at V and 6 bases at J, with 14 bases in the middle. This CDR3 has 15 amino acids. CDR3 region: CASSEAVAVAGELFF. In DNA, the CDR3 is TGTGCCAGCAGTGAGGCGGTAGCAGTCGCCGGGGAGCTGTTTTTT. Drawing the rest from reference TRBV2 and TRBJ2-2, the complete variable domain is EPEVTQTPSHQVTQMGQEVILRCVPISNHLYFYWYRQILGQKVEFLVSFYNNEISEKSEIFDDQFSVERPDGSNFTLKIRSTKLEDSAMYFCASSEAVAVAGELFFGEGSRLTVL.

Ten or more counts support this clonotype. Here the CDR3 DNA reads TGCGCCAGCAAAATCCGCGGGACAGTGAACACTGAAGCTTTCTTT. It specifies CASKIRGTVNTEAFF. The V and J genes are TRBV10-2 and TRBJ1-1, with 7 bases that match TRBD1. V lost 7 bases, J lost 0 bases, and 8 bases stayed unmatched. In germline, CDR1 is WSHSY, CDR2 SAAADI. This CDR3 is built from 15 residues.

This clonotype occurred many times. The V gene is TRBV5-1, the J gene TRBJ2-5, with D perhaps being TRBD1 or TRBD2 (5 bases each). V dropped 0 bases and J dropped 2 bases, with 17 bases sitting between them. The CDR3 runs to 17 residues. Germline V gene sequence: CDR1 SGHRS, CDR2 YFSETQ. CDR3 loop: CASSLARDAGSQETQYF. In nucleotides, the CDR3 is TGCGCCAGCAGCTTGGCGAGGGACGCAGGATCGCAAGAGACCCAGTACTTC.

The chain is built from TRBV7-2 and TRBJ1-2; 10 nucleotides agree with TRBD1. V was pared by 5 bases and J by 7 bases, with 7 bases of the junction left unmatched. The CDR3 covers 14 residues. Germline-derived CDR1 and CDR2 are SGHTA and FQGNSA. The CDR3 DNA reads TGTGCCAGCAGCACGGACAGGGGGGTCTCTGGCTACACCTTC. It specifies CASSTDRGVSGYTF.

This clonotype was observed many times. The chain has TRBV15 and TRBJ1-5; no clear D gene. Germline lookup yields CDR1 LNHNV and CDR2 YYDKDF (reference sequence). The CDR3 contains 12 residues. Trimming left V 4 bases short and J 2 bases short, with 3 bases between. The CDR3 is CATSIGNQPQHF. The CDR3 DNA is TGTGCCACCAGCATCGGCAATCAGCCCCAGCATTTT.

This clonotype was recorded at least ten times. The rearrangement links TRBV5-5 to TRBJ2-2; 9 positions match TRBD1. Germline CDR1 SGHKS, CDR2 YYEKEE (reference sequence). The ends lost 3 bases at V and 8 bases at J; junction bases unmatched: 5. This CDR3 spans 14 amino acids. The CDR3 protein is CASSSEGQGGELFF. The CDR3 DNA reads as TGTGCCAGCAGCTCAGAAGGACAGGGGGGGGAGCTGTTTTTT.